This T cell receptor beta chain was identified during a study of CD8+CD57+ T cells in acquired aplastic anemia. From germline, CDR1 is SQVTM and CDR2 ANQGSEA. The V end lost 4 bases, the J end lost 4 bases, and 11 bases lay between the germline ends. The CDR3 covers 12 residues. All sequencing subjects had displayed CD8+CD57+ cell expansion on flow cytometry. TCR beta VDJ and CDR3 profiles were obtained from a genomic DNA template. A single record per CDR3 protein comes from TCRdb applying MiXCR to the reads. The sample lists about 200,000 distinct CDR3 sequences, roughly 50% seen once, with just under 20% in the top ten.

This chain links TRBV29-1 with TRBJ2-7, with D perhaps TRBD1 (5 bases). The origin of this receptor is a human donor with aplastic anemia. The material sequenced was sorted CD4+, CD8+, or CD8+CD57+ T cells (not recorded which) from PBMCs. CDR3 DNA: TGCAGCGTTGGTGCTCAGGGTTACGAGCAGTACTTC. Translated, it gives CSVGAQGYEQYF.